The 11 T cell receptor beta chains below all came from one sample that was sequenced in a study of shared clonotypes between healthy human individuals. TCRdb's copy holds only in-frame clones and misses some; the assay was immunoSEQ multiplex PCR. In the table there are about 470,000 clones, 79% of which are singletons. The material sequenced was PBMCs. The source is a woman between 35 and 50 years old in good health. Some clones in this sample may be carry-over from other donors' samples.

This sequence joins TRBV6-4 and TRBJ2-1, with D tentatively TRBD2 (6 bases). Germline CDR1 MRHNA, CDR2 SNTAGT. CDR3 length equals 14 residues. Trimming cost V 8 bases and J 0 bases, with 11 bases left between them. The CDR3 protein is CASWDCSSYNEQFF. The CDR3 nucleotides read TGTGCCAGCTGGGACTGCAGCTCCTACAATGAGCAGTTCTTC.

V and J are TRBV11-2 and TRBJ2-7; 7 bases fit TRBD1. The germline V gene has CDR1 SGHAT and CDR2 FQNNGV. Trimming took 3 bases from V and 3 from J; bases not matched to a gene: 8. The CDR3 length is 15 residues. CDR3 nucleotide sequence: TGTGCCAGCAGCTTTTTAAGGGACAGTGTCTACGAGCAGTACTTC. This translates into CASSFLRDSVYEQYF. Full variable domain (outside the CDR3, taken from reference TRBV11-2 and TRBJ2-7): EAGVAQSPRYKIIEKRQSVAFWCNPISGHATLYWYQQILGQGPKLLIQFQNNGVVDDSQLPKDRFSAERLKGVDSTLKIQPAKLEDSAVYLCASSFLRDSVYEQYFGPGTRLTVT.

V is TRBV30 and J is TRBJ2-6, with D possibly matching TRBD2 (6 bases). Trimming cost V 5 bases and J 0 bases, with 8 bases left between them. There are 14 residues in the CDR3. CDR1 GTSNPN and CDR2 SVGIG come from the germline V gene (reference sequence). This CDR3 is CAWRESSGANVLTF. The CDR3 region has the DNA TGTGCCTGGCGGGAGAGCTCTGGGGCCAACGTCCTGACTTTC.

The chain links TRBV9 to TRBJ2-3; possibly TRBD2 for D (5 bases). The CDR3 loop spans 14 amino acids. CDR1 is SGDLS, CDR2 YYNGEE, per germline. V shed 0 bases and J shed 6 bases, with 11 bases lying between them. The CDR3 loop reads CASSVDGNGDTQYF. The DNA for the CDR3 is TGTGCCAGCAGCGTAGACGGGAACGGCGATACGCAGTATTTT.

V usage is TRBV5-1 and J usage is TRBJ1-1, with 7 bases identical to TRBD1. J lost 0 bases, V lost 4 bases, and 15 bases had no gene match. The CDR3 loop spans 18 amino acids. Looked up from germline, CDR1 is SGHRS and CDR2 is YFSETQ. The CDR3 DNA sequence: TGCGCCAGCAGCCGTAGAGGCCAGGGGGATATAATGAACACTGAAGCTTTCTTT. Amino acids: CASSRRGQGDIMNTEAFF.

This clone was recorded many times. The chain recombines TRBV21-1 with TRBJ2-7. TRBV21-1 has pseudogene status. This CDR3 region has 15 residues. CDR3 region: CASRGKRTPSYEQYF. The CDR3, as DNA: TGTGCCAGCAGGGGAAAGAGGACCCCATCCTACGAGCAGTACTTC.

The chain carries TRBV5-1 and TRBJ2-7; possible D gene TRBD1, 6 bases. The germline gives CDR1 SGHRS, CDR2 YFSETQ. The V gene lost 0 bases and the J gene lost 12 bases, with 19 bases spanning the gap. The CDR3 totals 14 residues. The CDR3 loop is CASSLVGAGGSMYF. The DNA for the CDR3 is TGCGCCAGCAGCTTGGTGGGGGCTGGAGGTAGTATGTACTTC.

This clone was found a few times. The rearrangement joins TRBV9 to TRBJ2-5; possible D gene TRBD1, 5 bases. Trimming removed 0 bases at V and 1 base at J, with 10 bases between. CDR3 length: 15 residues. CDR1 and CDR2 from the germline V gene are SGDLS and YYNGEE. This CDR3 is CASSVASQAQETQYF. The CDR3 DNA is TGTGCCAGCAGCGTAGCCTCACAGGCCCAAGAGACCCAGTACTTC.

The rearrangement links TRBV30 to TRBJ1-3, with D hard to call. Trimming took off 5 bases at V and 3 bases at J, with 2 bases between the two ends. Looked up from germline, CDR1 is GTSNPN and CDR2 is SVGIG (reference sequence). CDR3 length: 10 residues. CDR3 sequence (DNA): TGTGCCTGGGATGGAAACACCATATATTTT. Translated: CAWDGNTIYF. The full variable domain, in which reference TRBV30 and TRBJ1-3 provide the parts outside the CDR3, is SQTIHQWPATLVQPVGSPLSLECTVEGTSNPNLYWYRQAAGRGLQLLFYSVGIGQISSEVPQNLSASRPQDRQFILSSKKLLLSDSGFYLCAWDGNTIYFGEGSWLTVV.

The V and J genes are TRBV6-5 and TRBJ1-1; TRBD1 is a possible D gene (5 bases). Germline V gives CDR1 MNHEY, CDR2 SVGAGI. The V gene lost 6 bases and the J gene lost 5 bases, with 16 bases spanning the gap. The CDR3 runs to 14 residues. CDR3 in amino acids: CASSYRPAQTEAFF. The CDR3 coding sequence is TGTGCCAGCAGCTACAGGCCCGCCCAAACTGAAGCTTTCTTT.

DNA for the CDR3: TGTGCCTGGAGTACCGACGGGAATCAGCCCCAGCATTTT. This codes for CAWSTDGNQPQHF. This chain uses TRBV30 with TRBJ1-5; D gene uncertain. In germline, CDR1 is GTSNPN, CDR2 SVGIG (reference sequence). V shed 2 bases and J shed 4 bases, with 9 bases lying between them. The CDR3 is 13 amino acids.